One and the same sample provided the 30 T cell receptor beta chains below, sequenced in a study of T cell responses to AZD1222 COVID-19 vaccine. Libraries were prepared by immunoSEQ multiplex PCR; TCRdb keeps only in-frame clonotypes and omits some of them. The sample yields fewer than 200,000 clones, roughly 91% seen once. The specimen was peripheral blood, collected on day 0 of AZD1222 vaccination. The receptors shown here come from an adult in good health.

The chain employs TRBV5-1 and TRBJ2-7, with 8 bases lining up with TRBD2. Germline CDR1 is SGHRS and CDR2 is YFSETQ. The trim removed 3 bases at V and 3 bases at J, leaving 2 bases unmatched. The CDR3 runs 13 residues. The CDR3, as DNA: TGCGCCAGCAGCTCCGGGACTAGCTACGAGCAGTACTTC. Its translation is CASSSGTSYEQYF. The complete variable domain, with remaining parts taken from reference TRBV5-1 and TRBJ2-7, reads KAGVTQTPRYLIKTRGQQVTLSCSPISGHRSVSWYQQTPGQGLQFLFEYFSETQRNKGNFPGRFSGRQFSNSRSEMNVSTLELGDSALYLCASSSGTSYEQYFGPGTRLTVT.

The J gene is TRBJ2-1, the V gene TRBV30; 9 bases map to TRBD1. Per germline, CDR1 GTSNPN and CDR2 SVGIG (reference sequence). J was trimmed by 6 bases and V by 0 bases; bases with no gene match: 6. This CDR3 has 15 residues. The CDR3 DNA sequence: TGTGCCTGGAGTGTACTGGGACAGGGCGGCAATGAGCAGTTCTTC. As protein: CAWSVLGQGGNEQFF.

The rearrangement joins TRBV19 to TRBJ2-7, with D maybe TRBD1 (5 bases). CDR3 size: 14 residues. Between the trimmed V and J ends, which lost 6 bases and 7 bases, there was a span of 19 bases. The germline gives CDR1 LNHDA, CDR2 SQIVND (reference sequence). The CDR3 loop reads CASSPTDTTLEQYF. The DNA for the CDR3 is TGTGCCAGTAGCCCGACAGATACTACGTTAGAGCAGTACTTC.

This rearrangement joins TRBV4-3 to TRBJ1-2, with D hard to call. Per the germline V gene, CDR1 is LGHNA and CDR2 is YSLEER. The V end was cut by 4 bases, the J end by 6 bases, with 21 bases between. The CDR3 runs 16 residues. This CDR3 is CASSPTKDPFLDGYTF. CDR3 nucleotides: TGCGCCAGCAGCCCAACCAAGGACCCTTTCTTAGATGGCTACACCTTC.

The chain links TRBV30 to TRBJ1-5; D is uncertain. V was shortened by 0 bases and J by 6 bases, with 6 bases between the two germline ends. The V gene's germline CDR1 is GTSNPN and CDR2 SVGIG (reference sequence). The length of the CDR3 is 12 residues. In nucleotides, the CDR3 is TGTGCCTGGAGTGTTGAGAGTCAGCCCCAGCATTTT. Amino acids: CAWSVESQPQHF.

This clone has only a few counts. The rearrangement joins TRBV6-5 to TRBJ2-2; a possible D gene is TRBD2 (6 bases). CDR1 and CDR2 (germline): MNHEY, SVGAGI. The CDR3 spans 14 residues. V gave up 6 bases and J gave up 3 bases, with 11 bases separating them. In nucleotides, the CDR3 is TGTGCCAGCAGAACTGGGGGGTACACCGGGGAGCTGTTTTTT. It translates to CASRTGGYTGELFF.

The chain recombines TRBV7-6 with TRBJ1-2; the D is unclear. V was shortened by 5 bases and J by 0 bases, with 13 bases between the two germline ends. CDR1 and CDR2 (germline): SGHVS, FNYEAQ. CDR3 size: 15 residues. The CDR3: CASSPIGNSNYGYTF. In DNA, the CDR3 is TGTGCCAGCAGCCCCATAGGCAACTCTAACTATGGCTACACCTTC.

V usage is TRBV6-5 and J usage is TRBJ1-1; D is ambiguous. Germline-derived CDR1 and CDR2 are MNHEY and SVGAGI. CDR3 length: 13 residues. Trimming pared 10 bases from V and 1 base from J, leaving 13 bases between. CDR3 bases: TGTGCCACCTTCCAGATCGGGAACACTGAAGCTTTCTTT. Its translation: CATFQIGNTEAFF.

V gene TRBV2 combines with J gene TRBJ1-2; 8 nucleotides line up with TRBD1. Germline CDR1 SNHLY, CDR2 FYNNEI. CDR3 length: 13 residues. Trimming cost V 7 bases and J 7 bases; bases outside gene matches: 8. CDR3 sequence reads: CASKGQVLGGYTF. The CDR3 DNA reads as TGTGCCAGCAAGGGACAGGTCTTAGGTGGCTACACCTTC.

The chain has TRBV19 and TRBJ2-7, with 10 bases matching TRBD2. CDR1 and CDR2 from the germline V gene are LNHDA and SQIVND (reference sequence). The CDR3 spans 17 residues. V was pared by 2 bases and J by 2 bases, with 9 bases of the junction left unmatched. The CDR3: CASSISASGSIPYEQYF. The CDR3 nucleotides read TGTGCCAGTAGTATAAGCGCTAGCGGGAGCATACCCTACGAGCAGTACTTC.

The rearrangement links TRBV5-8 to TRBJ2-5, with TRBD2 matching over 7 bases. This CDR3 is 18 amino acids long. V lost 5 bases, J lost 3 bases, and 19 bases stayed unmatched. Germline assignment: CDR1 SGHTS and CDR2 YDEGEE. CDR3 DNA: TGTGCCAGCAGGCCTCTCTCGCGGGGGAGGATTTGGAAAGAGACCCAGTACTTC. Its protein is CASRPLSRGRIWKETQYF.

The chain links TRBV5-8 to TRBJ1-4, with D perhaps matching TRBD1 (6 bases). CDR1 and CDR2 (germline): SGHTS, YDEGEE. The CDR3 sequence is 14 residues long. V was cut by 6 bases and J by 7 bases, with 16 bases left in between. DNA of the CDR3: TGTGCCAGCAACAAGGGGGGCTTGGGTGAAAAACTGTTTTTT. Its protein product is CASNKGGLGEKLFF.

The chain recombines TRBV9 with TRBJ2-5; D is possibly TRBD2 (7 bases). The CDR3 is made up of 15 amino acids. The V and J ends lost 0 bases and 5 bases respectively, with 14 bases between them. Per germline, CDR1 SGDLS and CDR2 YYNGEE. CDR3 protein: CASSVDGGPLETQYF. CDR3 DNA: TGTGCCAGCAGCGTAGACGGGGGGCCCCTTGAGACCCAGTACTTC.

The CDR3 bases are TGCGCCAGCAGTAGAGGGGGTATGAACACTGAAGCTTTCTTT. Translating gives CASSRGGMNTEAFF. The rearrangement links TRBV10-1 to TRBJ1-1; TRBD1 is a possible D gene (6 bases). The CDR3 length is 14 residues. The V gene lost 5 bases and the J gene lost 0 bases, with 10 bases spanning the gap. The germline gives CDR1 WNHNN, CDR2 SYGVQD (reference sequence).

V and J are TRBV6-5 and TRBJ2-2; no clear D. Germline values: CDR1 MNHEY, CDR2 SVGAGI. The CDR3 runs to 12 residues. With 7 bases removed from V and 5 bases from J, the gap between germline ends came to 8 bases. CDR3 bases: TGTGCCAGCAATCAGGCAACCGGGGAGCTGTTTTTT. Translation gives CASNQATGELFF.

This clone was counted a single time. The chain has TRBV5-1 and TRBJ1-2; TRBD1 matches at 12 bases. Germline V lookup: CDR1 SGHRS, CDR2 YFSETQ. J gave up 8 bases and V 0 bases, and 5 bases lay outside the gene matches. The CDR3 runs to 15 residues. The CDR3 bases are TGCGCCAGCAGCTTGGAGGGACAGGGGGCGACGGGCTACACCTTC. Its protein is CASSLEGQGATGYTF. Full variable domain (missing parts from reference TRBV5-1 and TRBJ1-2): KAGVTQTPRYLIKTRGQQVTLSCSPISGHRSVSWYQQTPGQGLQFLFEYFSETQRNKGNFPGRFSGRQFSNSRSEMNVSTLELGDSALYLCASSLEGQGATGYTFGSGTRLTVV.

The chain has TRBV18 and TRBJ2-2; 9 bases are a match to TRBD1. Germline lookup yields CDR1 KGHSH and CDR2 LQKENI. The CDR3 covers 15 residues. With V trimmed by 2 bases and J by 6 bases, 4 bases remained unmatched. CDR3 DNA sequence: TGTGCCAGCTCACCAATGAGACAGGGGGCCGGGGAGCTGTTTTTT. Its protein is CASSPMRQGAGELFF. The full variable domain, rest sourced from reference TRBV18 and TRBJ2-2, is NAGVMQNPRHLVRRRGQEARLRCSPMKGHSHVYWYRQLPEEGLKFMVYLQKENIIDESGMPKERFSAEFPKEGPSILRIQQVVRGDSAAYFCASSPMRQGAGELFFGEGSRLTVL.

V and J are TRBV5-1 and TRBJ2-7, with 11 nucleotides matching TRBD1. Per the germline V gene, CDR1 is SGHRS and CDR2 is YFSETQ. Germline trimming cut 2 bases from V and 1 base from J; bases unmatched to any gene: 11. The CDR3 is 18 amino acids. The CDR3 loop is CASSFAPPGQGGSYEQYF. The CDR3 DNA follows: TGCGCCAGCAGCTTCGCTCCTCCGGGACAGGGGGGTTCCTACGAGCAGTACTTC.

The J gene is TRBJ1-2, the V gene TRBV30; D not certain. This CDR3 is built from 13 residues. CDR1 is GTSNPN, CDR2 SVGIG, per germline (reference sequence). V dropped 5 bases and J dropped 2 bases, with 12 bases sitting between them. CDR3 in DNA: TGTGCCTGGGGGTTCGCGGCCAACTATGGCTACACCTTC. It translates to CAWGFAANYGYTF.

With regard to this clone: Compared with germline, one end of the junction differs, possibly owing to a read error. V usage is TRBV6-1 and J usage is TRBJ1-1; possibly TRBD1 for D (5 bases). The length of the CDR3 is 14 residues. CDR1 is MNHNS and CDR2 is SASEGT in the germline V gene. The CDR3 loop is CATSIDSVNTEAFF. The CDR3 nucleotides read TGTGCCACCAGTATAGACAGTGTGAACACTGAAGCTTTCTTT.

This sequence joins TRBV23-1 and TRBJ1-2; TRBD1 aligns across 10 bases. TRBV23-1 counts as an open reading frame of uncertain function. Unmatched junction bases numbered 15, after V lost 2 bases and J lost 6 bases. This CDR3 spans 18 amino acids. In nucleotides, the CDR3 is TGCGCCAGCAGTCAAGAACCGGGACAGGGGTACCAATATGATGGCTACACCTTC. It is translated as CASSQEPGQGYQYDGYTF.

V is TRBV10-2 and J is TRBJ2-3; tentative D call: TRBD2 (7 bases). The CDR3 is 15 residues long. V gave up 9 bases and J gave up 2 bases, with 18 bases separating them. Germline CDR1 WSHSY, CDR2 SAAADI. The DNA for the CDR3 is TGCGCCAGTGGTCCTGCGGGGGCCCACACAGATACGCAGTATTTT. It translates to CASGPAGAHTDTQYF.

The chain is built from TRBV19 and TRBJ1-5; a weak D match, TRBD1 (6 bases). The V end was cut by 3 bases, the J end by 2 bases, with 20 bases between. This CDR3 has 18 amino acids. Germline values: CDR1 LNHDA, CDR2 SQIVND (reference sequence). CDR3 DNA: TGTGCCAGTAGTATTAGGCCGGGGGCACTCGGAGGCAATCAGCCCCAGCATTTT. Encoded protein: CASSIRPGALGGNQPQHF.

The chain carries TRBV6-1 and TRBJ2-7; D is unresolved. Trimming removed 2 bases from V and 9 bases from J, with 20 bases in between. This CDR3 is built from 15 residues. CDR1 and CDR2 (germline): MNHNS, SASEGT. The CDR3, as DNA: TGTGCCAGCAGTGAAACAACAAACCGGGCAGACTTGCAGTACTTC. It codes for CASSETTNRADLQYF.

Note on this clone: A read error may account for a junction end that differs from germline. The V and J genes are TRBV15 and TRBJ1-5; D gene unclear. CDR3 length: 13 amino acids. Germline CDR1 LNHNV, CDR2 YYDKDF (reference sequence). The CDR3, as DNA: TGTGCCACCAGCAGACAGGAAAATCCGCCCCAGCATTTT. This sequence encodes CATSRQENPPQHF.

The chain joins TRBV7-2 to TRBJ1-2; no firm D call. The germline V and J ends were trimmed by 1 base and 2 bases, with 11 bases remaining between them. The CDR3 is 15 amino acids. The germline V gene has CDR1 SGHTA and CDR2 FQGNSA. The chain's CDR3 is CASSLEAGGNYGYTF. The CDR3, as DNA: TGTGCCAGCAGCTTAGAGGCAGGAGGAAACTATGGCTACACCTTC.

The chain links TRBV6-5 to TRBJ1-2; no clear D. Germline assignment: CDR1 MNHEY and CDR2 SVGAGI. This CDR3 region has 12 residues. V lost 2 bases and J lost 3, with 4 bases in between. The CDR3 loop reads CASSYPDYGYTF. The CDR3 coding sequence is TGTGCCAGCAGTTACCCTGACTATGGCTACACCTTC.

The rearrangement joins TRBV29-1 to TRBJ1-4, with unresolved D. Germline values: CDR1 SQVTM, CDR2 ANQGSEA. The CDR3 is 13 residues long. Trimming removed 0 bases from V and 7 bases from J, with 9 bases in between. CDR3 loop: CSVEELTGEKLFF. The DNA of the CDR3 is TGCAGCGTTGAAGAGTTGACCGGTGAAAAACTGTTTTTT. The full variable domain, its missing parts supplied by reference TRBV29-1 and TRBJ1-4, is SAVISQKPSRDICQRGTSLTIQCQVDSQVTMMFWYRQQPGQSLTLIATANQGSEATYESGFVIDKFPISRPNLTFSTLTVSNMSPEDSSIYLCSVEELTGEKLFFGSGTQLSVL.

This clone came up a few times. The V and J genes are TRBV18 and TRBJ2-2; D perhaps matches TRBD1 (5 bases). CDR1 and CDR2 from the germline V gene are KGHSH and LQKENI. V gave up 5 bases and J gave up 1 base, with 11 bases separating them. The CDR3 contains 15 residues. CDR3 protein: CASSEVGQNTGELFF. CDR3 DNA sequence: TGTGCCAGCTCAGAGGTTGGACAGAACACCGGGGAGCTGTTTTTT.

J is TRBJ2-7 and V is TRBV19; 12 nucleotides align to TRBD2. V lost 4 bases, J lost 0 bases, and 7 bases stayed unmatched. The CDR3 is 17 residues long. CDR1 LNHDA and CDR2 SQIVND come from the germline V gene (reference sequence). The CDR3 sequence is CASSKRTSGKISYEQYF. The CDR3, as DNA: TGTGCCAGTAGTAAAAGGACTAGCGGGAAAATCTCCTACGAGCAGTACTTC. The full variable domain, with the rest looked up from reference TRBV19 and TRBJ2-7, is DGGITQSPKYLFRKEGQNVTLSCEQNLNHDAMYWYRQDPGQGLRLIYYSQIVNDFQKGDIAEGYSVSREKKESFPLTVTSAQKNPTAFYLCASSKRTSGKISYEQYFGPGTRLTVT.